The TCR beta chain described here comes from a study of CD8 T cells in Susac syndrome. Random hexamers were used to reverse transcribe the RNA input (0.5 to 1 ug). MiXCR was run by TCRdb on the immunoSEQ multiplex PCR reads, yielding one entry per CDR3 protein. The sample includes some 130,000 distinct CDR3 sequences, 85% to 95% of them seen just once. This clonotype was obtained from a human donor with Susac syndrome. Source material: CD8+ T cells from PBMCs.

CDR3 protein: CASSPGQTDTQYF. The CDR3 DNA sequence: TGTGCCAGCAGTCCTGGACAGACAGATACGCAGTATTTT. This sequence joins TRBV12-3 or TRBV12-4 and TRBJ2-3; a possible D gene is TRBD1 (6 bases). Trimming cost V 5 bases and J 3 bases, with 9 bases left between them. CDR3 length equals 13 residues.